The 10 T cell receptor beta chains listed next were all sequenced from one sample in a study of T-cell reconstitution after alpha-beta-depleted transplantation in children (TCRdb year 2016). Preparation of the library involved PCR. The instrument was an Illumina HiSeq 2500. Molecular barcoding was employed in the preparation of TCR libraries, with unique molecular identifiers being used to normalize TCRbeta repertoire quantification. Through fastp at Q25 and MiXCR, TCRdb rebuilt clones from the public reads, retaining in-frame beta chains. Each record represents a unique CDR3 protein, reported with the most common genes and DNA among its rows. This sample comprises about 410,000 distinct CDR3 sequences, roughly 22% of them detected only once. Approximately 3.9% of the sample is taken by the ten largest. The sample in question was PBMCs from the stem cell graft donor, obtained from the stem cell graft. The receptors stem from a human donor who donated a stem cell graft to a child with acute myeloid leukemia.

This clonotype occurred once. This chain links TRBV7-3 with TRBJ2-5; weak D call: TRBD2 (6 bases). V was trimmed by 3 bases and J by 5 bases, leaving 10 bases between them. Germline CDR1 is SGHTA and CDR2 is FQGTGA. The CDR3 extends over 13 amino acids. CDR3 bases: TGTGCCAGCAGCTTGGAGGGGCCTGAGACCCAGTACTTC. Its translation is CASSLEGPETQYF.

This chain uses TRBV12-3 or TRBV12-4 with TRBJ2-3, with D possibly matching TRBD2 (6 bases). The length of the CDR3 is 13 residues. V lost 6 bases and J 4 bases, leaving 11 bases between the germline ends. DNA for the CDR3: TGTGCCAGCAGGCGGGATGGGGCAGATACGCAGTATTTT. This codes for CASRRDGADTQYF.

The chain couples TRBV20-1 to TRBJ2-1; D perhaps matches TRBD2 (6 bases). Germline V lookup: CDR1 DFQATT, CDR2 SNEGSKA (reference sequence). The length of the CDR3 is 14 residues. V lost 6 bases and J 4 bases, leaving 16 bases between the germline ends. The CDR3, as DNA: TGCAGTGCCTGGAGGGTGTTCATTTACAATGAGCAGTTCTTC. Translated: CSAWRVFIYNEQFF.

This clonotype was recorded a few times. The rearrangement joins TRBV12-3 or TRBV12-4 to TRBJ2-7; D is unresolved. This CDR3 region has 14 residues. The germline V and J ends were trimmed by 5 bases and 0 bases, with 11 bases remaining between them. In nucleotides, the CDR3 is TGTGCCAGCAGTCGACCTGGCCTCTCCTACGAGCAGTACTTC. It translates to CASSRPGLSYEQYF.

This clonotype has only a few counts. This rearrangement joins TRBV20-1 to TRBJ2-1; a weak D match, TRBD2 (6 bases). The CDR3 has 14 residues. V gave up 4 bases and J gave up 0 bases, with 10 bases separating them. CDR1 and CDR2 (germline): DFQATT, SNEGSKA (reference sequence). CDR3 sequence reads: CSANSGDSYNEQFF. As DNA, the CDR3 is TGCAGTGCTAATAGCGGAGACTCCTACAATGAGCAGTTCTTC.

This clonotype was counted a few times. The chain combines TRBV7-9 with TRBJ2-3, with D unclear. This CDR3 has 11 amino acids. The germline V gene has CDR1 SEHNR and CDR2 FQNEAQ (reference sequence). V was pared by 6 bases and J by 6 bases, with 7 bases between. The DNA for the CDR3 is TGTGCCAGCAGGCTGGTCGATACGCAGTATTTT. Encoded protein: CASRLVDTQYF.

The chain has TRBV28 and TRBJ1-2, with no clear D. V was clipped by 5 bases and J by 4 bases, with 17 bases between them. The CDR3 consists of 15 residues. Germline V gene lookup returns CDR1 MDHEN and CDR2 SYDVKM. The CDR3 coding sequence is TGTGCCAGCAGTCCAGCTTCCGGGAGCCTCTATGGCTACACCTTC. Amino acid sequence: CASSPASGSLYGYTF.

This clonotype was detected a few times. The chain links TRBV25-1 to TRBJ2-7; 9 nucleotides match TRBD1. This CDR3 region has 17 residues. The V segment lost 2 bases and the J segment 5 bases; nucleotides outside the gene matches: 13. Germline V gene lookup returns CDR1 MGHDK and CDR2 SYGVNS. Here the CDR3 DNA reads TGTGCCAGCAGTGAAGTGGGCAGGAGGGACAGGGTCGACGAGCAGTACTTC. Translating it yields CASSEVGRRDRVDEQYF.

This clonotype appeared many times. CDR3: CASTGTGNEQFF. The CDR3 coding sequence is TGTGCCAGTACCGGGACAGGGAATGAGCAGTTCTTC. The chain combines TRBV19 with TRBJ2-1; 9 nucleotides line up with TRBD1. CDR1 LNHDA and CDR2 SQIVND come from the germline V gene (reference sequence). The CDR3 runs to 12 residues. V was pared by 7 bases and J by 7 bases, with 2 bases of the junction left unmatched.

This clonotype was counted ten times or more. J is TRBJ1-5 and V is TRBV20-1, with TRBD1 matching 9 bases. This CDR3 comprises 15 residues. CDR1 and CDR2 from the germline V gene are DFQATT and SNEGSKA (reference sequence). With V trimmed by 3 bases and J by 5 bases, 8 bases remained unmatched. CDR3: CSASKGTGTDQPQHF. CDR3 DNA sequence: TGCAGTGCTAGTAAGGGGACAGGGACCGATCAGCCCCAGCATTTT.